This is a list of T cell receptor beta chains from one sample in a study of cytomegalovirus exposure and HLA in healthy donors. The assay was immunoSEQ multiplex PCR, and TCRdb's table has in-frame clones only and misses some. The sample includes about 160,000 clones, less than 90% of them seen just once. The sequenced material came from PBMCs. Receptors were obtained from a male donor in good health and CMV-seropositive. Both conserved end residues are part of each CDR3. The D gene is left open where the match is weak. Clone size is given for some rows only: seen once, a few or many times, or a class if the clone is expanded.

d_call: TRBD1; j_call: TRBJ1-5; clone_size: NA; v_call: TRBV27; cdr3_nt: TGTGCCAGCAGTTTAAGGACAGGGAGCGATCAGCCCCAGCATTTT; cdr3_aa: CASSLRTGSDQPQHF
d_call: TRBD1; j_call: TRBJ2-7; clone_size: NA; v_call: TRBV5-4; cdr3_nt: TGTGCCAGCAGCCCGGGACAGGATGCTAAGGACGAGCAGTACTTC; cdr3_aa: CASSPGQDAKDEQYF
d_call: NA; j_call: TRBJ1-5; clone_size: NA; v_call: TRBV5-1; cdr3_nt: TGCGCCAGCAGCTTGGACGGCCAAGGGGGTCAGCCCCAGCATTTT; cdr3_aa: CASSLDGQGGQPQHF
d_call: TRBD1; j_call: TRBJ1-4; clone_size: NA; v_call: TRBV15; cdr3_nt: TGTGCCACCAGCACCGGGGGCTCGGACAGGGGGAAAGGAAAACTGTTTTTT; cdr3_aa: CATSTGGSDRGKGKLFF
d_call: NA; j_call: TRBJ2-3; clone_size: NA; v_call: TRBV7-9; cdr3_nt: TGTGCCAGCAGCTTAGCCCAGGATACAGATACGCAGTATTTT; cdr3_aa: CASSLAQDTDTQYF
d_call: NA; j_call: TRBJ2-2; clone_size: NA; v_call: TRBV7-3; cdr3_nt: TGTGCCAACGGGACTCCGAACACCGGGGAGCTGTTTTTT; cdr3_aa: CANGTPNTGELFF
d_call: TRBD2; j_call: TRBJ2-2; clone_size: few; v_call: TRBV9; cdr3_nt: TGTGCCAGCAGCGTTAGGGAGGGCCACACCGGGGAGCTGTTTTTT; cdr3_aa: CASSVREGHTGELFF
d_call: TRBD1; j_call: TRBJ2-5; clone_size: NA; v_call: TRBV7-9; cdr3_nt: TGTTCCAGCAGCTTAGAGGCAGGGGGCTTGGAGACCCAGTACTTC; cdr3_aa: CSSSLEAGGLETQYF
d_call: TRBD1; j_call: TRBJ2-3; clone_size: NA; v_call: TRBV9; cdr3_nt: TGTGCCAGCAGCGACGGACAGGGAACAGATACGCAGTATTTT; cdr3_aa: CASSDGQGTDTQYF
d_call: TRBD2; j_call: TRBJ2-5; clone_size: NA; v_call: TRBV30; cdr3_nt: TGTGCCTGGAACCGGGGACTAGCGGGGAGGGGAGAGACCCAGTACTTC; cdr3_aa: CAWNRGLAGRGETQYF
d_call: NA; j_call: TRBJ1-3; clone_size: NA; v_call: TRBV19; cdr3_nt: TGTGCCAGTAGTACCCAGTCGGCAGGACACGGAAACACCATATATTTT; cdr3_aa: CASSTQSAGHGNTIYF
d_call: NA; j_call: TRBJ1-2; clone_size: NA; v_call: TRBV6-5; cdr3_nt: TGTGCCAGCAGCCTCCGGGATTTGAGGGGCTACACCTTC; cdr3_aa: CASSLRDLRGYTF
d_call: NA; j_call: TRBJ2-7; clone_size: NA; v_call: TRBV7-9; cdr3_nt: TGTGCCAGCAGCTTAATTCAGGGGTCGGGAGGTAGCCGCCACGAGCAGTACTTC; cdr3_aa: CASSLIQGSGGSRHEQYF
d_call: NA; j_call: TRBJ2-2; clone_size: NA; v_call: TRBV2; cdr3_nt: TGTGCCAGCAGTGAATCCCGGAGCCTCACCGGGGAGCTGTTTTTT; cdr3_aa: CASSESRSLTGELFF
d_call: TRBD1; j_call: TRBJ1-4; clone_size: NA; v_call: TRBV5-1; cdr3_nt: TGCGCCAGCAGCCGACGACAGGGGGATGGGGAAAAACTGTTTTTT; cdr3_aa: CASSRRQGDGEKLFF
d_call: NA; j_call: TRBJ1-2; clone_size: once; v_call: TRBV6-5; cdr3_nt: TGTGCCAGCAGTGAAGGGCGGACAGACTATGGCTACACCTTC; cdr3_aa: CASSEGRTDYGYTF
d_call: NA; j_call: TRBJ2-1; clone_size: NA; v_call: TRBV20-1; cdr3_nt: TGCAGTGCTCGGAGTATCGGGCAGTTCTTC; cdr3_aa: CSARSIGQFF
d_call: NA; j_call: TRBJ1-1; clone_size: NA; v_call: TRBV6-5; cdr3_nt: TGTGCCAGCAGTTACAGAGGCCTGGTGAACACTGAAGCTTTCTTT; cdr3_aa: CASSYRGLVNTEAFF
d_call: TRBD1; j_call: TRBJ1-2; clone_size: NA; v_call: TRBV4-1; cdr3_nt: TGCGCCAGCAGCCCAGGGGGCACCTATGGCTACACCTTC; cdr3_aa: CASSPGGTYGYTF
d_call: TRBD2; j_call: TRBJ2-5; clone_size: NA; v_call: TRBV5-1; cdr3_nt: TGCGCCAGCAGCCTTACAGGGGGACTAGCGCAAGAGACCCAGTACTTC; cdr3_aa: CASSLTGGLAQETQYF
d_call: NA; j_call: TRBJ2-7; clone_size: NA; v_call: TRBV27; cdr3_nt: TGTGCCAGCAGTATGGTGACAGGCACTGGCGAGCAGTACTTC; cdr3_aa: CASSMVTGTGEQYF
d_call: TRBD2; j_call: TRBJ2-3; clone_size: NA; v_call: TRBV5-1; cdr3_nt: TGCGCCAGCAGCTGGGGACTAGCGGGAGGCACAGATACGCAGTATTTT; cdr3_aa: CASSWGLAGGTDTQYF
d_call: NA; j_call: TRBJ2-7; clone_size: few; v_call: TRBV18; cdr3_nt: TGTGCCAGCTCACCAAACCGCAACTCCCCCTACGAGCAGTACTTC; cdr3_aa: CASSPNRNSPYEQYF
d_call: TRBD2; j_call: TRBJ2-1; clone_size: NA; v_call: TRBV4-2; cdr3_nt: TGTGCCAGCAGCCAAGAGCCTACCCTAGCGGACAATGAGCAGTTCTTC; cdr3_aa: CASSQEPTLADNEQFF
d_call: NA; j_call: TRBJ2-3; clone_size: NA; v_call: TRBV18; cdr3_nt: TGTGCCAGCTCACCACCAACTAGCTCCTACGGGGATACGCAGTATTTT; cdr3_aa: CASSPPTSSYGDTQYF